This T cell receptor beta chain was found in a study of shared clonotypes between healthy human individuals. This table comes from immunoSEQ multiplex PCR, and its TCRdb copy is limited to in-frame clones, with some not included. The sample records around 1,000,000 clones, around three quarters being singletons. CDR3 length: 15 amino acids. Trimming cost V 0 bases and J 5 bases, with 10 bases left between them. Germline V gene data show CDR1 as SGHTA and CDR2 as FQGTGA. Caucasian adults living in Nashville, Tennessee, provided all samples. The sequencing sample was made of memory CD4+ T cells from PBMCs. Subset here: CD45RA-negative fraction. The chain recombines TRBV7-3 with TRBJ2-2; D is perhaps TRBD1 or TRBD2 (6 bases each). The source is a man aged 18 to 29 in good health. Some clones in this sample may be carry-over from other donors' samples. Here the CDR3 reads CASSLTAGQTGELFF. The CDR3 DNA reads TGTGCCAGCAGCTTAACGGCGGGACAAACCGGGGAGCTGTTTTTT.